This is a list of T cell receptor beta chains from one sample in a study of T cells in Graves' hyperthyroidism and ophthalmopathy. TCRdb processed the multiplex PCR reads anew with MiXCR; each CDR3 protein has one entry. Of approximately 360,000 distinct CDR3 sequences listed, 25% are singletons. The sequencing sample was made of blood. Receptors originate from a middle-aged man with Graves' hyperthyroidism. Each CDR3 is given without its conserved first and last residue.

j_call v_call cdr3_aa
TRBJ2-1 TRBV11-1 ASSRRVSGNEQF
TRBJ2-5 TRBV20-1 SAPYPERGDETQY
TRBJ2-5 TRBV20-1 SARVGSGSSETQY
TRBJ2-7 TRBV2 ASSEWWEQY
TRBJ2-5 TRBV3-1 ASSQVAQSQRAQY
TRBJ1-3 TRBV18 ASSPPRQGRTIY
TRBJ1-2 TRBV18 ASSPPTRAYGYT
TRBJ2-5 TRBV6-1 ASTGPGLQETQY
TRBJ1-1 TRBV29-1 SAHWGGTGTEAF
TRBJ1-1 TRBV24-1 ATSDPVTGGAAF
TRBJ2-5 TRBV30 AWSVGGEWLY
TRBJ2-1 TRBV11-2 ASSFPTSSEQF
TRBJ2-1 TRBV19 ASRRLAGAGGSEQF
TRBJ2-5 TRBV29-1 SVGQTYQETQY
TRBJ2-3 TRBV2 ATQGGPPGTDTQY
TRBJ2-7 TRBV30 AWSVRDRKYEQY
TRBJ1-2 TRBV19 ASSNHQGAYGYT
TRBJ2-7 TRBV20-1 SARGSGRVSSYEQY
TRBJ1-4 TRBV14 ASSQLSGTASNEKLF
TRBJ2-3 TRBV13 ASSPAGVGTDTQY
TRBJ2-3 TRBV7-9 ASSLARGPSGRALSTDTQY
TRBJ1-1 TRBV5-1 ASSLAYPAGWNTEAF
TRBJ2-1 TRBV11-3 ASSLNRDNEQF
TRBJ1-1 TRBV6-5 ASSYSKPDTEAF
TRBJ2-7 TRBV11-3 ASSFSGSRDYEQY
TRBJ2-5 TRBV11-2 ASGTQETQY
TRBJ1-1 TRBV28 ASSLGDRGSAEAF
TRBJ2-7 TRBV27 ASSPGEKQY
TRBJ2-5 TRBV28 ASTREIRGPRQETQY
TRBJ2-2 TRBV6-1 ATKTGPNTGELF
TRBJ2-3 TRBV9 ASSVSDSVGTQY
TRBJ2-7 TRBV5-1 ASSLATPRGGEQY
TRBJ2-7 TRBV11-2 ASSLLRGGGPEQY
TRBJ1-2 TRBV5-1 ASSPQGHGYT
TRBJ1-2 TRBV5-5 ASSWDPYGYT
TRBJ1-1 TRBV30 AWSTQGYSEAF
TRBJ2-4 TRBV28 ASSRLAGGNIQY
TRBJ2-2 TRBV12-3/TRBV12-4 AGGGTGELF
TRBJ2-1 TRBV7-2 ASRRTSGTSYNEQF
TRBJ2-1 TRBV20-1 SASGGFNEQF
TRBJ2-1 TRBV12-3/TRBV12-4 ASSSTGSFNEQF
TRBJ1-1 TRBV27 ASSPQLTTEAF
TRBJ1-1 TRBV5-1 ASSLARRLNTEAF
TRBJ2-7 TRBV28 ASSLKLGTAN
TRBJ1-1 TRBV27 ASRYRGLNTEAF
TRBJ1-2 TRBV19 ASSISAGYGYT
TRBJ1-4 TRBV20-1 SAPDRSNEKLF
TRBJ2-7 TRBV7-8 ASSERGGRLSYEQY
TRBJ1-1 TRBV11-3 ASSVPQGFGTEAF
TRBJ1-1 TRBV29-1 SVEDVQATEAF
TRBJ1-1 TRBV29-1 SVGLGTENTEAF
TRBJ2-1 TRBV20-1 SASGSGIHNEQF
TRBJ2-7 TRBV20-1 SARSAGLTYEQY
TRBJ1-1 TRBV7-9 ASSSTGLSTEAF